This TCR beta chain was sequenced during a study of OX40 agonist ivuxolimab in advanced cancers. Regarding this clone: Its antigen is unidentified.

Sequencing was performed with immunoSEQ multiplex PCR; in TCRdb, only in-frame clones are kept and a portion is missing. The data show some 80,000 clones, 85% to 90% seen once. General study points: Clonal expansion in partial responders at 0.1-3.0 mg/kg ranked among the lowest.

CDR3 length equals 15 residues. V gave up 6 bases and J gave up 4 bases; unmatched junction bases: 5. Germline CDR1 is SNHLY and CDR2 is FYNNEI. This TCR derives from an adult with an advanced solid tumor such as melanoma, head and neck, liver or kidney cancer. The source was CD4+ or CD8+ T cells sorted from blood, collected in a trial of the OX40 agonist ivuxolimab. The rearrangement uses TRBV2 and TRBJ2-1; 11 nucleotides align to TRBD2. As DNA, the CDR3 is TGTGCCAGCAGATTGACTAGCGGGAATTACAATGAGCAGTTCTTC. Translated: CASRLTSGNYNEQFF. The complete variable domain, with remaining parts taken from reference TRBV2 and TRBJ2-1, reads EPEVTQTPSHQVTQMGQEVILRCVPISNHLYFYWYRQILGQKVEFLVSFYNNEISEKSEIFDDQFSVERPDGSNFTLKIRSTKLEDSAMYFCASRLTSGNYNEQFFGPGTRLTVL.